This TCR beta chain was observed in a study of T cells in Graves' hyperthyroidism and ophthalmopathy. The germline V and J ends were trimmed by 8 bases and 8 bases, with 19 bases remaining between them. There are 15 residues in the CDR3. RNA transcripts yielded amplified TCR beta CDR3 regions. HTBI primers were the set used in a first-round RT-PCR of the TCR CDR3. MiXCR, applied by TCRdb to the multiplex PCR reads, yields one record per CDR3 protein. The top ten hold 9.2% of the sample, which has about 360,000 distinct CDR3 sequences, 13% seen once. This clonotype was seen only a few times. The sample was blood. The gene calls are TRBV12-3 or TRBV12-4 and TRBJ1-6; D may be TRBD1 (5 bases). This clonotype originated in a woman between 18 and 29 years old with Graves' hyperthyroidism. This CDR3 is CASLRGTPNHSPLHF. In nucleotides, the CDR3 is TGTGCCAGCTTACGCGGGACCCCAAATCATTCACCCCTCCACTTT.